These 3 T cell receptor beta chains came from one sample sequenced in a study of molecular identifiers for immune sequencing clone quantification. TCRdb reanalysed the PCR reads using MiXCR and keeps one entry per CDR3 protein. The sample has roughly 100,000 distinct CDR3 sequences, about 35% seen once. The source material was naive CD8+ T cells from blood, with Jurkat cell RNA spiked in. Subset denoted: FACS-sorted CD8+CD4-CCR7+CD45RA+ naive T cells. The source of these receptors is a human donor in good health. Some libraries in this study had Jurkat cell RNA spiked in.

The chain carries TRBV11-2 and TRBJ2-1, with D perhaps matching TRBD2 (5 bases). The CDR3 loop spans 12 amino acids. Trimming removed 9 bases at V and 6 bases at J, with 12 bases between. CDR1 is SGHAT and CDR2 is FQNNGV in the germline V gene. The CDR3 nucleotides read TGTGCCAGTACCCTCGAGGGCAATGAGCAGTTCTTC. Amino acids: CASTLEGNEQFF. Full variable domain (remainder filled in from reference TRBV11-2 and TRBJ2-1): EAGVAQSPRYKIIEKRQSVAFWCNPISGHATLYWYQQILGQGPKLLIQFQNNGVVDDSQLPKDRFSAERLKGVDSTLKIQPAKLEDSAVYLCASTLEGNEQFFGPGTRLTVL.

The chain combines TRBV9 with TRBJ2-7, with D possibly matching TRBD1 (5 bases). Germline CDR1 reads SGDLS; CDR2 reads YYNGEE. V was clipped by 3 bases and J by 0 bases, with 10 bases between them. This CDR3 comprises 14 residues. CDR3 protein: CASSEKDNSYEQYF. The CDR3 DNA is TGTGCCAGCAGCGAGAAGGACAACTCCTACGAGCAGTACTTC.

The chain uses TRBV13 and TRBJ2-3; 8 bases align to TRBD2. Trimming at V came to 2 bases and at J to 1 base, leaving 5 bases not matched to a gene. The CDR3 totals 16 residues. Germline V gene sequence: CDR1 PRHDT, CDR2 FYEKMQ (reference sequence). The CDR3 here is CASSLYTAGGTDTQYF. CDR3 nucleotide sequence: TGTGCCAGCAGCTTATATACAGCGGGAGGCACAGATACGCAGTATTTT.